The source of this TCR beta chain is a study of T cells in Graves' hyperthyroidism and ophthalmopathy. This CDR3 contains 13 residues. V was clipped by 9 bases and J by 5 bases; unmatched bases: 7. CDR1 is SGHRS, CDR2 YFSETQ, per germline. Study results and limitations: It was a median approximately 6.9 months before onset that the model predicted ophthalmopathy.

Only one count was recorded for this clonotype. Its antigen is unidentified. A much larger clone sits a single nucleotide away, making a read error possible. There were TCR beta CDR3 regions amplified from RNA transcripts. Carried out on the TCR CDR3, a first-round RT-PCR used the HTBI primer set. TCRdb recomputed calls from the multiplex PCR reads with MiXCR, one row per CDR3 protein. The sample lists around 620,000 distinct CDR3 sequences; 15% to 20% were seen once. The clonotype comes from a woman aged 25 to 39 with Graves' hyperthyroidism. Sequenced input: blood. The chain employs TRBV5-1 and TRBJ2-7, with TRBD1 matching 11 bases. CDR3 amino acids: CANNTGQGDEQYF. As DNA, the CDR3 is TGCGCCAACAACACGGGACAGGGGGACGAGCAGTACTTC.